A selection of T cell receptor beta chains follows, all from one sample in a study of blood T cell repertoires in COVID-19. Measured with immunoSEQ multiplex PCR; TCRdb has only the in-frame clones, and not every one. This sample has 80,000 or so clones, with 82% found just once. Sequenced sample: peripheral blood. The receptors stem from an elderly man with acute or convalescent COVID-19. CDR3s include the opening cysteine and the closing phenylalanine or tryptophan.

j_call	v_call	cdr3_aa
TRBJ2-7	TRBV19	CASRYRDRGAYEQYF
TRBJ2-1	TRBV15	CATSRGYSVEQFF
TRBJ2-3	TRBV7-3	CASSLLGTSTDTQYF
TRBJ1-2	TRBV6-1	CASSDGGYGYTF
TRBJ2-3	TRBV5-1	CASSYGGTDTQYF
TRBJ2-1	TRBV19	CATTLGRPYNEQFF
TRBJ1-2	TRBV5-5	CASSVGNTDYGYTF
TRBJ1-5	TRBV7-6	CASSLGRTGDNQPQHF
TRBJ1-2	TRBV6-1	CASSEVGGGAKSSYGYTF
TRBJ2-3	TRBV7-3	CASSLSGGDTDTQYF
TRBJ2-3	TRBV10-3	CAISEGSSGGAYTQYF
TRBJ1-2	TRBV29-1	CSASPWVAQAF
TRBJ2-3	TRBV2	CASSVGGITDTQYF
TRBJ2-1	TRBV5-1	CASSPGDQPYEQFF
TRBJ1-3	TRBV3-1/TRBV3-2	CASSQDPGQGAGNTIYF
TRBJ2-2	TRBV3-1/TRBV3-2	CASSLLAGRPNTGELFF
TRBJ1-2	TRBV18	CASSPGTANYGYTF
TRBJ1-1	TRBV7-2	CASSRDRATEAFF
TRBJ2-1	TRBV7-9	CASSPRRVSSYNEQFF
TRBJ2-2	TRBV10-1	CASRGLNTGELFF
TRBJ2-7	TRBV18	CASAMGQRSYEQYF
TRBJ1-2	TRBV4-1	CASSSGPGDGYTF
TRBJ2-7	TRBV18	CASSPQQGTGYEQYF
TRBJ1-3	TRBV5-6	CASSWLTGRNTIYF
TRBJ1-4	TRBV11-2	CASGIGGTENEKLFF
TRBJ1-5	TRBV6-5	CASSNRFSSNQPQHF
TRBJ1-4	TRBV3-1/TRBV3-2	CASSQLRGRDEKLFF
TRBJ1-6	TRBV2	CASSEDRGHSPLHF
TRBJ2-7	TRBV3-1/TRBV3-2	CASSRRSGTGDSYEQYF
TRBJ2-5	TRBV7-7	CASSFRQGQETQYF
TRBJ2-2	TRBV14	CASSQRTSGNTGELFF
TRBJ1-5	TRBV27	CASSLLSGTGLSSSNQPQHF
TRBJ2-1	TRBV12-3/TRBV12-4	CASKGDIEQFF
TRBJ2-1	TRBV10-1	CASSPGQRGNEQFF
TRBJ1-1	TRBV7-2	CASSFGRNTEAFF
TRBJ1-2	TRBV27	CASSATGAGYTF
TRBJ2-7	TRBV7-8	CASSPRGGRSYEQYF
TRBJ2-5	TRBV11-2	CASSFTSGGPQTQYF
TRBJ1-2	TRBV19	CASTPARGNGYTF
TRBJ1-2	TRBV5-1	CASSAGQGNYGYTF
TRBJ2-5	TRBV2	CASNLNGIQETQYF
TRBJ1-1	TRBV5-5	CASSLGLGANTEAFF
TRBJ2-5	TRBV7-8	CASSAPGVPGGETQYF
TRBJ2-3	TRBV3-1/TRBV3-2	CASSYSGGTDTQYF
TRBJ1-1	TRBV29-1	CSVRFNRGEAFF
TRBJ2-7	TRBV6-5	CASRGTSGASYEQYF
TRBJ1-2	TRBV19	CASSTPGTSGYTF
TRBJ2-1	TRBV2	CASTGLAGGSSYNEQFF